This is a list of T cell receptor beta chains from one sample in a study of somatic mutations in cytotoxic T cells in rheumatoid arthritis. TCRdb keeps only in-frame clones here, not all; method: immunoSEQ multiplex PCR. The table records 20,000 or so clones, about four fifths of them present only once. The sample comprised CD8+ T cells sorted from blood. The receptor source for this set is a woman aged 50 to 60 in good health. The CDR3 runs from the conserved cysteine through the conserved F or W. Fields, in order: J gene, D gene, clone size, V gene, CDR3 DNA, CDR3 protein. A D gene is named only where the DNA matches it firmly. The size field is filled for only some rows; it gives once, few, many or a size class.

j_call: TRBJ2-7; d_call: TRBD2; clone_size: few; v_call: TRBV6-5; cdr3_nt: TGTGCCAGCAGTTACAGACTAGCGGGAGCCTACGAGCAGTACTTC; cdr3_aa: CASSYRLAGAYEQYF
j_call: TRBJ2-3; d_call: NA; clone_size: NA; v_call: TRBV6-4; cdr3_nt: TGTGCCAGCAGTGACTCGGTGGACGGGGGCTCAGATACGCAGTATTTT; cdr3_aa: CASSDSVDGGSDTQYF
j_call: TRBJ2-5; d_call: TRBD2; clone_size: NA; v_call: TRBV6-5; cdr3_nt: TGTGCCAGCAGTTACGGCGGGAGGTCGGAGACCCAGTACTTC; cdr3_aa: CASSYGGRSETQYF
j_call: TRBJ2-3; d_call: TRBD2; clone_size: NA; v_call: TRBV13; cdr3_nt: TGTGCCAGCAGCCCCGGACTAGCGGGAGTTGATACGCAGTATTTT; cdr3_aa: CASSPGLAGVDTQYF
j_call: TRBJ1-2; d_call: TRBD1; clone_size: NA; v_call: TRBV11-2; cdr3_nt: TGTGCCAGCAGCTTAGTAGGGGGGACAGCCTATGGCTACACCTTC; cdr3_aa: CASSLVGGTAYGYTF
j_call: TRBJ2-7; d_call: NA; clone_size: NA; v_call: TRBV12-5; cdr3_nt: TGTGCTACTTGCGAAAGGGCCCGAGAGCAGTACTTC; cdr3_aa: CATCERAREQYF
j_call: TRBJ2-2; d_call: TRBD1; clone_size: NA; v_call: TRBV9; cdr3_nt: TGTGCCAGCAGCCCTCGGGACAGGGGTACCGGGGAGCTGTTTTTT; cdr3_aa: CASSPRDRGTGELFF
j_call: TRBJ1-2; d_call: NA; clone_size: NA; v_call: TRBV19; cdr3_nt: TGTGCCAGTACTCCCGAAGGGTGGTATGGCTACACCTTC; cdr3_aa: CASTPEGWYGYTF
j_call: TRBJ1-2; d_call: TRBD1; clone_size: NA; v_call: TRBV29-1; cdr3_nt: TGCAGCGTTGACGGACAGGGGTATGGCTACACCTTC; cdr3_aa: CSVDGQGYGYTF
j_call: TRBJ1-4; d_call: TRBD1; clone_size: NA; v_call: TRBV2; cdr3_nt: TGTGCCAGCAGTAGCGACAGGGATGAAAAACTGTTTTTT; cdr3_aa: CASSSDRDEKLFF
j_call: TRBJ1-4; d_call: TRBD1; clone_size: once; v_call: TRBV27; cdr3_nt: TGTGCCAGCAGTTTTGGACAGGCAAATGAAAAACTGTTTTTT; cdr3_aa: CASSFGQANEKLFF
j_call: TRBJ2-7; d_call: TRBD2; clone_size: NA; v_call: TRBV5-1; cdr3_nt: TGCGCCAGCAGCTTTAGCGGGGCCTACGAGCAGTACTTC; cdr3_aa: CASSFSGAYEQYF
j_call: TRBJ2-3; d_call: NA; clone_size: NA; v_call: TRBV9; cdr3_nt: TGTGCCAGCAGCACGCCTACCCTGGGGCAGTCCACAGATACGCAGTATTTT; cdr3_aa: CASSTPTLGQSTDTQYF
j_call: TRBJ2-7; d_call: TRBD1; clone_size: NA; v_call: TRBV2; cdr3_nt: TGTGCCACTACCGGGACAGGGGTCTCCTACGAGCAGTACTTC; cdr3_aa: CATTGTGVSYEQYF